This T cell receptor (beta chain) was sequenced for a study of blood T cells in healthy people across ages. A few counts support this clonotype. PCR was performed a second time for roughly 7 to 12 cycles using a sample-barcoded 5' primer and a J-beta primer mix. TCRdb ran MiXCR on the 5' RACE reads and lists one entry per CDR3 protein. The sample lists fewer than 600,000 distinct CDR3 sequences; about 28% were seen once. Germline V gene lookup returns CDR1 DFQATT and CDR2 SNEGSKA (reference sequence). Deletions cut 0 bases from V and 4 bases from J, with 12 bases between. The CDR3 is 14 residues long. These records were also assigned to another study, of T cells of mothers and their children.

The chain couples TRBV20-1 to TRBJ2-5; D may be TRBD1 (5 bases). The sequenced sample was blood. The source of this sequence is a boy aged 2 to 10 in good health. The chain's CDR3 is CSARDVRVRETQYF. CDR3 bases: TGCAGTGCTAGAGATGTCAGGGTCCGAGAGACCCAGTACTTC.